These 10 T cell receptor beta chains originate from one sample sequenced in a study of blood T cell repertoires in COVID-19. The assay was immunoSEQ multiplex PCR, and TCRdb's table has in-frame clones only and misses some. The data show approximately 140,000 clones, under 85% seen once. The sequenced sample was peripheral blood. The receptors derive from a human donor in a cohort sampled during active COVID-19.

The chain recombines TRBV7-9 with TRBJ2-1; D perhaps matches TRBD1 (6 bases). Germline V gives CDR1 SEHNR, CDR2 FQNEAQ (reference sequence). V shed 3 bases and J shed 0 bases, with 12 bases lying between them. The CDR3 contains 16 residues. CDR3 sequence (DNA): TGTGCCAGCAGCTTTTCAGGGGCCCCCTCCTACAATGAGCAGTTCTTC. It is translated as CASSFSGAPSYNEQFF. The full variable domain, with the rest looked up from reference TRBV7-9 and TRBJ2-1, is DTGVSQNPRHKITKRGQNVTFRCDPISEHNRLYWYRQTLGQGPEFLTYFQNEAQLEKSRLLSDRFSAERPKGSFSTLEIQRTEQGDSAMYLCASSFSGAPSYNEQFFGPGTRLTVL.

This clone was picked up one time. The rearrangement links TRBV29-1 to TRBJ1-1, with 9 bases aligning to TRBD1. The germline V gene encodes CDR1 SQVTM and CDR2 ANQGSEA. CDR3 length: 14 residues. Trimming at V came to 7 bases and at J to 5 bases, leaving 11 bases not matched to a gene. The CDR3 reads CSGTTGGAGTEAFF. As DNA, the CDR3 is TGCAGCGGAACCACAGGGGGCGCGGGGACTGAAGCTTTCTTT.

This chain links TRBV6-2 or TRBV6-3 with TRBJ2-3, with TRBD1 identical over 8 bases. The CDR3 is made up of 18 amino acids. The germline gives CDR1 MNHEY, CDR2 SVGEGT. After removal of 4 bases from V and 3 bases from J, the junction contained 15 bases not matched to a gene. This CDR3 is CASSFHPQDRVSTDTQYF. The CDR3 DNA reads as TGTGCCAGCAGTTTTCACCCGCAGGACAGGGTGTCAACAGATACGCAGTATTTT.

This sequence joins TRBV19 and TRBJ2-3; weak D call: TRBD2 (7 bases). The CDR3 loop spans 15 amino acids. V gave up 0 bases and J gave up 5 bases, with 12 bases separating them. Germline loops: CDR1 LNHDA, CDR2 SQIVND (reference sequence). The CDR3 loop is CASSIERGAGDTQYF. The CDR3 DNA reads TGTGCCAGTAGTATAGAACGGGGGGCGGGAGATACGCAGTATTTT.

The genes are TRBV6-5 and TRBJ2-7, with 9 bases fitting TRBD1. Germline CDR1 MNHEY, CDR2 SVGAGI. The CDR3 totals 14 residues. V was clipped by 7 bases and J by 8 bases; unmatched bases: 12. DNA for the CDR3: TGTGCCAGCACCCCCGGGACAGGGTTTAAGAAGCAGTACTTC. This translates into CASTPGTGFKKQYF.

This chain's CDR3 is CASSYSRLPGGDTQYF. The CDR3 nucleotides read TGTGCCAGCAGTTACTCGCGACTACCAGGGGGAGATACGCAGTATTTT. The chain couples TRBV6-5 to TRBJ2-3, with TRBD1 identical over 7 bases. This CDR3 has 16 amino acids. CDR1 MNHEY and CDR2 SVGAGI come from the germline V gene. Trimming removed 0 bases from V and 5 bases from J; junction bases left unmatched: 8.

The chain joins TRBV2 to TRBJ2-6; 11 bases agree with TRBD1. The CDR3 has 18 amino acids. The junction had 9 bases not matched to a gene; V was cut back by 8 bases and J by 0 bases. Per germline, CDR1 SNHLY and CDR2 FYNNEI. This CDR3 reads CASGRDRGSGSGANVLTF. As DNA, the CDR3 is TGTGCCAGCGGGCGGGACAGGGGGTCTGGCTCTGGGGCCAACGTCCTGACTTTC. The full variable domain, rest sourced from reference TRBV2 and TRBJ2-6, is EPEVTQTPSHQVTQMGQEVILRCVPISNHLYFYWYRQILGQKVEFLVSFYNNEISEKSEIFDDQFSVERPDGSNFTLKIRSTKLEDSAMYFCASGRDRGSGSGANVLTFGAGSRLTVL.

This clone was counted a few times. The genes are TRBV18 and TRBJ2-2; TRBD1 aligns across 11 bases. Germline CDR1 reads KGHSH; CDR2 reads LQKENI. The CDR3 is 15 amino acids. J gave up 4 bases and V 3 bases, and 1 base lay outside the gene matches. The CDR3 region is CASSPGQGGTGELFF. CDR3 nucleotide sequence: TGTGCCAGCTCACCGGGACAGGGGGGCACCGGGGAGCTGTTTTTT.

This rearrangement joins TRBV9 to TRBJ2-5; D is perhaps TRBD1 (6 bases). Germline V gene lookup returns CDR1 SGDLS and CDR2 YYNGEE. CDR3 size: 14 residues. Trimming removed 4 bases from V and 3 bases from J, with 13 bases in between. The DNA for the CDR3 is TGTGCCAGCAGCCCCACAGGGTTTAAAGAGACCCAGTACTTC. It translates to CASSPTGFKETQYF.

This chain uses TRBV7-2 with TRBJ1-3; no definite D call. CDR1 SGHTA and CDR2 FQGNSA come from the germline V gene. V lost 3 bases to trimming and J lost 0 bases, with 6 bases between them. The CDR3 is 14 residues long. For the CDR3, the DNA is TGTGCCAGCAGCTTCCGGGTCTCTGGAAACACCATATATTTT. It yields the protein CASSFRVSGNTIYF.